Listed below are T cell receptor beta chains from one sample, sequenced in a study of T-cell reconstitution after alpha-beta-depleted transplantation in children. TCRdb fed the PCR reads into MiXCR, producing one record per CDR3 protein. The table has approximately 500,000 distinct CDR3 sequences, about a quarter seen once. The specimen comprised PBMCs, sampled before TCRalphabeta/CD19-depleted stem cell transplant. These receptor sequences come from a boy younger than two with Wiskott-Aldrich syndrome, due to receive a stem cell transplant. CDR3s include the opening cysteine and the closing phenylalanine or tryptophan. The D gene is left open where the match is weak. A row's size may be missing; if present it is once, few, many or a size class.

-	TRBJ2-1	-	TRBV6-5	TGTGCCAGCAGCTATGCCCGTCTTACAGGGAGGAGATACAATGAGCAGTTCTTC	CASSYARLTGRRYNEQFF
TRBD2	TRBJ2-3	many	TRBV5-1	TGTGCCAGCAGTTTAGGACTAGCGGGAGCCACAGATACGCAGTATTTT	CASSLGLAGATDTQYF
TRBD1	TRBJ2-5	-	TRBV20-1	TGCAGTGCTAGAAGTAAGACAGGGGGCCAAGAGACCCAGTACTTC	CSARSKTGGQETQYF
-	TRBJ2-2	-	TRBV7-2	TGTGCCAGCAGCCGCCCGACTACCGGGGAGCTGTTTTTT	CASSRPTTGELFF
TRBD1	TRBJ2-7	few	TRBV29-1	TGCAGCGTTGATAAGGGACAGGGGTTGAACGAGCAGTACTTC	CSVDKGQGLNEQYF
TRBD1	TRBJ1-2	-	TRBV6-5	TGTGCCAGCAGTTACGGCCCGGGACAGGAAAACTATGGCTACACCTTC	CASSYGPGQENYGYTF
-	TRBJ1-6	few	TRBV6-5	TGTGCCAGCAGTTATATAGGGACTTCACCCCTCCACTTT	CASSYIGTSPLHF
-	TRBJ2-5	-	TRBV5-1	TGCGCCAGCAGCTTAATCCAGACCCAAGAGACCCAGTACTTC	CASSLIQTQETQYF
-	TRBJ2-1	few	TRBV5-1	TGCGCCAGCAGCTTGGAACTAGCAGATGAGCAGTTCTTC	CASSLELADEQFF
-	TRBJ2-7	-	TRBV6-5	TGTGCCAGCAGTTCACTAATCTGGACCCTGGCCGAGCAGTACTTC	CASSSLIWTLAEQYF
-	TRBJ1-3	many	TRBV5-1	TGTGCCAGCAGTTTAGGGGGGACTGGAAACACCATATATTTT	CASSLGGTGNTIYF
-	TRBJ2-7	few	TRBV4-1	TGCGCCAGCAGCCAAGTCGCTAGTCGGTCCTACGAGCAGTACTTC	CASSQVASRSYEQYF
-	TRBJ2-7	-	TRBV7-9	TGTGCCAGCAGCTACATGGGGTCAGGGGAGGGCTCCTACGAGCAGTACTTC	CASSYMGSGEGSYEQYF
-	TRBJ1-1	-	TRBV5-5	TGTGCCAGCAGCTTGGTTCGGGTGGTGACTGAAGCTTTCTTT	CASSLVRVVTEAFF
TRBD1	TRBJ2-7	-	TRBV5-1	TGCGCCAGCAGCTTGTTAGGGACAGGGACCTACGAGCAGTACTTC	CASSLLGTGTYEQYF
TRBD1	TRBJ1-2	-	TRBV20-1	TGCAGTGCTAGAGAAACCAGGGGGGCTGTCGGCTACACCTTC	CSARETRGAVGYTF
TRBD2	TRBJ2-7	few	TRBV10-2	TGCGCCAGCAGTGATAATAGCGGGAGCGAGGAGCAGTACTTC	CASSDNSGSEEQYF
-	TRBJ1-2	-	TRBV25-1	TGTGCCAGCAGTGACGAGGGGGTAGCATCTGGCTACACCTTC	CASSDEGVASGYTF
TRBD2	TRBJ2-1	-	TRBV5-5	TGTGCCAGCAGCTTGGTTATCCTAGCGGGAGGGCTTAACCATGAGCAGTTCTTC	CASSLVILAGGLNHEQFF
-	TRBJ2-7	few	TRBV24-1	TGTGCCACCAGTTCGAAGAACTCCTACGAGCAGTACTTC	CATSSKNSYEQYF
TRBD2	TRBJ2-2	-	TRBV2	TGTGCCAGCAGTTTAGAGGGGACTAGCGGGAGGAACACCGGGGAGCTGTTTTTT	CASSLEGTSGRNTGELFF
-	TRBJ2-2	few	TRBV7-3	TGTGCCAGCAGCTCTCATAACACCGGGGAGCTGTTTTTT	CASSSHNTGELFF
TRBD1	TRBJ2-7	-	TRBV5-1	TGCGCCAGCGCCACTCATGGGACAGGAACATACGAGCAGTACTTC	CASATHGTGTYEQYF
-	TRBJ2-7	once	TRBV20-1	TGCAGTGCTAGTCATCCAGGTTCCTACGAGCAGTACTTC	CSASHPGSYEQYF
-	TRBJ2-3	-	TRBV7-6	TGTGCCAGCAGCTATTTTCGTGGGGATACGCAGTATTTT	CASSYFRGDTQYF
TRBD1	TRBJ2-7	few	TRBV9	TGTGCCAGCAGCGTAGGGGGGACAGGGGTACCCTACGAGCAGTACTTC	CASSVGGTGVPYEQYF
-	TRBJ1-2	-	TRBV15	TGTGCCACCAGCCCCAGTCTTGGGCTAGACTATGGCTACACCTTC	CATSPSLGLDYGYTF
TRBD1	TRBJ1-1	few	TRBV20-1	TGCAGTGCTAAGCGGGGGGACAGGGATGAAGCTTTCTTT	CSAKRGDRDEAFF
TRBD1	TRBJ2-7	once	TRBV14	TGTGCCAGCAGCCAATTTCGGGACAGAGGGATCGAGCAGTACTTC	CASSQFRDRGIEQYF
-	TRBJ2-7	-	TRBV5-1	TGCGCCAGCAGCGCTGGAGGGTCCCCCTACGAGCAGTACTTC	CASSAGGSPYEQYF
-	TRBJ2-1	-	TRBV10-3	TGTGCCATCAGTCCTGCCCCCGAAACTGAGCAGTTCTTC	CAISPAPETEQFF
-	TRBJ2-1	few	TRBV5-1	TGCGCCAGCAGCTTGGAAGATACCACGGTTGAGCAGTTCTTC	CASSLEDTTVEQFF
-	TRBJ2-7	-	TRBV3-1	TGTGCCAGCAGCCAACCCTTCGGGCGTGGGAACGAGCAGTACTTC	CASSQPFGRGNEQYF
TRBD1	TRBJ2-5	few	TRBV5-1	TGCGCCAGCAGCTTCGGGGACAGGGGAAAGAAGACCCAGTACTTC	CASSFGDRGKKTQYF
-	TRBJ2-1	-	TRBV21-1	TGTGCCAGCATCACTCTAGCTAATGAGCAGTTCTTC	CASITLANEQFF
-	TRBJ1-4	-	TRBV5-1	TGCGCCAGCAGCTTGGTCCGGGACGGCGCAACTAATGAAAAACTGTTTTTT	CASSLVRDGATNEKLFF
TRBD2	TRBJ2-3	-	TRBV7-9	TGTGCCAGCAGCGCTAGACTAGCGGTGTTTACAGATACGCAGTATTTT	CASSARLAVFTDTQYF
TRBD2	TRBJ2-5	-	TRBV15	TGTGCCACCAGCAGGACTAGCCATGGGGAGACCCAGTACTTC	CATSRTSHGETQYF
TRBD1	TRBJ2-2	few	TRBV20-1	TGCAGTGCTTACCCGGGACAGGGGATTTCCGGGGAGCTGTTTTTT	CSAYPGQGISGELFF
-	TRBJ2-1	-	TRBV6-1	TGTGCCAGCAGGACACCGGGGGTTGGTGAGCAGTTCTTC	CASRTPGVGEQFF
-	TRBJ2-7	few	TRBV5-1	TGCGCCAGCAGCTTGTCAGGGCAGGTCGTCTCCTACGAGCAGTACTTC	CASSLSGQVVSYEQYF
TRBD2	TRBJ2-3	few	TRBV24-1	TGTGCCACCAGTGATTTCACTAGCGGGAGAGATACGCAGTATTTT	CATSDFTSGRDTQYF